This T cell receptor beta chain was documented in a study of blood T cell repertoires in COVID-19. Data came from immunoSEQ multiplex PCR; TCRdb stores just in-frame clones and leaves some out. The sample lists approximately 130,000 clones; 77% were seen once. In germline, CDR1 is SGHVS, CDR2 FNYEAQ. The germline V and J ends were trimmed by 0 bases and 2 bases, with 8 bases remaining between them. The CDR3 length is 14 residues. The chain employs TRBV7-6 and TRBJ2-7; D may be TRBD1 (6 bases). The source of this sequence is a human donor in a cohort sampled during active COVID-19. Sequences were obtained from peripheral blood. Written as DNA, the CDR3 is TGTGCCAGCAGCTTAGCAGGGGGAACCTACGAGCAGTACTTC. This gives the protein CASSLAGGTYEQYF.